This TCR beta chain came from a study of shared clonotypes between healthy human individuals. Study results and limitations: Represented genetic and exposure-history diversity was restricted by having few donors.

Using immunoSEQ multiplex PCR, the repertoire was profiled, and TCRdb retains in-frame clones only, with some absent. The sample has over a million clones; less than 99% are singletons. Germline V gene data show CDR1 as SNHLY and CDR2 as FYNNEI. The CDR3 sequence is 13 residues long. The V end lost 7 bases, the J end lost 7 bases, and 16 bases lay between the germline ends. Turning to this clone: Its antigen remains unknown.

The sample consisted of naive CD4+ T cells sorted from blood. Subset here: CD45RA+ positively selected. J is TRBJ1-2 and V is TRBV2, with D maybe TRBD1 (5 bases). The origin of this receptor is a man aged 30 to 45 in good health. CDR3 residues: CASTQGSTVGYTF. CDR3 coding DNA: TGTGCCAGCACTCAGGGCAGTACCGTTGGCTACACCTTC.